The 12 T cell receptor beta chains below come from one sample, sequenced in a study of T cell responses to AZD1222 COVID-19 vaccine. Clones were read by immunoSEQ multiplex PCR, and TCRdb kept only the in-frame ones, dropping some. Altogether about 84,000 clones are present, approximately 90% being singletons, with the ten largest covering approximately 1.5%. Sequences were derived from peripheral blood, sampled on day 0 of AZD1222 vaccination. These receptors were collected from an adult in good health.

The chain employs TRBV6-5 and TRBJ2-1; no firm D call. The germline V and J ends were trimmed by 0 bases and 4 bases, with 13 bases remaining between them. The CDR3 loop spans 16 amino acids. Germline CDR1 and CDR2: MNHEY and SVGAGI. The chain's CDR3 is CASSYSNPQHYNEQFF. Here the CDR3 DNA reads TGTGCCAGCAGTTACTCGAACCCGCAGCATTACAATGAGCAGTTCTTC.

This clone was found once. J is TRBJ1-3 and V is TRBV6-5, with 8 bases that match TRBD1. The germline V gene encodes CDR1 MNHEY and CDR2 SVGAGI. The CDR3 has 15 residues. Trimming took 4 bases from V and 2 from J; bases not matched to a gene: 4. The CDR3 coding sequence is TGTGCCAGCAGTTCCACAGGGGGACCTGGAAACACCATATATTTT. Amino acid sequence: CASSSTGGPGNTIYF.

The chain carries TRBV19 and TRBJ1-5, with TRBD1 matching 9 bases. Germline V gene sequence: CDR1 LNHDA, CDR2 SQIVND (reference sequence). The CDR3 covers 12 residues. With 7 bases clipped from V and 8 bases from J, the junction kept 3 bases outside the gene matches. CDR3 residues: CASNRQGEPQHF. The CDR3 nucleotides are TGTGCCAGTAATCGACAGGGGGAGCCCCAGCATTTT.

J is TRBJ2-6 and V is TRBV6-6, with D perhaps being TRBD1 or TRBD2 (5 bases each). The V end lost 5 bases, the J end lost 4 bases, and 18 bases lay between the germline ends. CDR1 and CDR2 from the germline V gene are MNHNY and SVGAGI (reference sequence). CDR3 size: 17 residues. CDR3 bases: TGTGCCAGCAGTCTGCGGCGAAAGGGGACCGGGGCCAACGTCCTGACTTTC. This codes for CASSLRRKGTGANVLTF.

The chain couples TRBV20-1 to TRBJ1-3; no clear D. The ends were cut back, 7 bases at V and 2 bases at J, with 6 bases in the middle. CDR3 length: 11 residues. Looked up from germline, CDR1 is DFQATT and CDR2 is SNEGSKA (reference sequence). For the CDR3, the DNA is TGCAGTGTAATGGCTGGAAACACCATATATTTT. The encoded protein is CSVMAGNTIYF.

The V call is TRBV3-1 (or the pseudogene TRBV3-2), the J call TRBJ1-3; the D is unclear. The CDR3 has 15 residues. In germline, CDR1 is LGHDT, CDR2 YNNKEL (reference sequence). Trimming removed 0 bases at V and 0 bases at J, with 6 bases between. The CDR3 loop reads CASSQDHSSGNTIYF. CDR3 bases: TGTGCCAGCAGCCAAGATCACAGCTCTGGAAACACCATATATTTT.

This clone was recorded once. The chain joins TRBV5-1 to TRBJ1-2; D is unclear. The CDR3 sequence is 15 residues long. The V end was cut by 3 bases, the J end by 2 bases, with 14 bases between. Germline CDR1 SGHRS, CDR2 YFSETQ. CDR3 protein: CASSSQAAMNYGYTF. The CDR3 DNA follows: TGCGCCAGCAGCTCCCAGGCGGCTATGAACTATGGCTACACCTTC. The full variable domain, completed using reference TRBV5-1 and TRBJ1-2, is KAGVTQTPRYLIKTRGQQVTLSCSPISGHRSVSWYQQTPGQGLQFLFEYFSETQRNKGNFPGRFSGRQFSNSRSEMNVSTLELGDSALYLCASSSQAAMNYGYTFGSGTRLTVV.

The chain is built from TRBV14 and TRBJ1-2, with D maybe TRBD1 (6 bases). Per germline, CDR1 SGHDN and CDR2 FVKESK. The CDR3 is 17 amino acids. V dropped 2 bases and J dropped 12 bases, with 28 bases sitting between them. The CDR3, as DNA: TGTGCCAGCAGCCAACGGCCGTCCGGGACAACGCTCGGCTACGACACCTTC. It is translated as CASSQRPSGTTLGYDTF.

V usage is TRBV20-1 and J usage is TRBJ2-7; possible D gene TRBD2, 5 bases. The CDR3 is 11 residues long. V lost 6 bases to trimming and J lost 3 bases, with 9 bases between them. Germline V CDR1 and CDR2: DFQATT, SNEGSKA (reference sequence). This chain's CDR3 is CSAPRGYEQYF. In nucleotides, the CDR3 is TGCAGTGCCCCCCGGGGCTACGAGCAGTACTTC.

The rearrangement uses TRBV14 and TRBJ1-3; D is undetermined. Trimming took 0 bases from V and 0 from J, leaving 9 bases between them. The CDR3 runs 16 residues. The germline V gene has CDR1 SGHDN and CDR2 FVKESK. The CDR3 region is CASSQDLPLSGNTIYF. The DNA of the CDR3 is TGTGCCAGCAGCCAAGATTTACCGCTCTCTGGAAACACCATATATTTT.

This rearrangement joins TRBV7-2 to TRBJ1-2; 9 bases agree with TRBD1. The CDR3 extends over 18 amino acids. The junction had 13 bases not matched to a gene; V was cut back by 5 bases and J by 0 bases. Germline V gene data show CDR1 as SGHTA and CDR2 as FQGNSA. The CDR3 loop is CASSQDGTGSLSNYGYTF. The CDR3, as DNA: TGTGCCAGCAGCCAAGACGGGACAGGGTCTCTCTCTAACTATGGCTACACCTTC.

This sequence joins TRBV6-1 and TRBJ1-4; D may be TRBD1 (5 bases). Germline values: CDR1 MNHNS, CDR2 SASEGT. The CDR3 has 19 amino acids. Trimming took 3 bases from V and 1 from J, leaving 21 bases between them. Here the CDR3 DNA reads TGTGCCAGCAGTGAGGGACGCCAGGGAGAAGCCGGAACTAATGAAAAACTGTTTTTT. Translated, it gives CASSEGRQGEAGTNEKLFF.